This T cell receptor (beta chain) comes out of a study of graft-versus-host responses after intestinal transplantation. As for the study in general: Anti-thymocyte globulin induction was given to all recipients, followed by tacrolimus and steroids for approximately three years.

The CDR3 sequence is 14 residues long. Germline V gene sequence: CDR1 MNHNY, CDR2 SVGAGI (reference sequence). The V end lost 4 bases, the J end lost 7 bases, and 14 bases lay between the germline ends. Produced via immunoSEQ multiplex PCR; TCRdb's table is partial and in-frame only. This repertoire shows more than 15,000 clones, about nine tenths found once; its top ten account for approximately 48%. This sequence joins TRBV6-6 and TRBJ1-5; perhaps TRBD1 as D (5 bases). The sequenced sample was bone marrow, obtained about 130 days after transplant. The sequence derives from a human patient who received an intestinal transplant, so some T cells may come from the graft donor. In DNA form, the CDR3 reads TGTGCCAGCAGTTGCGCGGCAGGGCAACAGCCCCAGCATTTT. Its translation: CASSCAAGQQPQHF.